One sample yielded the 26 T cell receptor beta chains listed below, sequenced in a study of T cell repertoires in ileal Crohn's disease. Clones were sequenced by immunoSEQ multiplex PCR, and TCRdb holds only the in-frame ones, with some missing. The repertoire has about 62,000 clones, approximately 91% of them found once; the top ten carry roughly 2%. Time point denoted: neoterminal ileum biopsy at postoperative endoscopy, about 6 months after surgery. Sequenced input: ileal tissue. Receptor source: an adult with Crohn's disease.

The chain combines TRBV9 with TRBJ1-6, with TRBD1 identical over 7 bases. The CDR3 extends over 15 amino acids. In germline, CDR1 is SGDLS, CDR2 YYNGEE. V trimming: 0 bases; J trimming: 13 bases; junction bases outside the gene matches: 10. Here the CDR3 DNA reads TGTGCCAGCAGCGTAGATGGGACAGCCCCTTCCCCCCTCCACTTT. It yields the protein CASSVDGTAPSPLHF.

This clone was observed a handful of times. The J gene is TRBJ1-5, the V gene TRBV28; TRBD1 matches 9 bases. J was trimmed by 3 bases and V by 4 bases; bases with no gene match: 4. CDR3 length equals 15 residues. Looked up from germline, CDR1 is MDHEN and CDR2 is SYDVKM. CDR3 protein: CASSYGTGINQPQHF. The CDR3 nucleotides are TGTGCCAGCAGTTACGGGACAGGGATCAATCAGCCCCAGCATTTT.

Here the CDR3 DNA reads TGCAGCGTCCCGTCAGGAGCCCCAACCAGCGGGGAGGTTTACGAGCAGTACTTC. Translation: CSVPSGAPTSGEVYEQYF. The chain employs TRBV29-1 and TRBJ2-7; TRBD2 matches at 7 bases. With V trimmed by 6 bases and J by 4 bases, 24 bases remained unmatched. From germline, CDR1 is SQVTM and CDR2 ANQGSEA. The CDR3 covers 18 residues.

The rearrangement joins TRBV2 to TRBJ1-4; D possibly corresponds to TRBD1 (5 bases). Trimming took off 5 bases at V and 8 bases at J, with 15 bases between the two ends. The CDR3 consists of 14 residues. The germline CDR1 and CDR2 sequences are SNHLY and FYNNEI. The CDR3 nucleotides are TGTGCCAGCAGTCTTAGACAGACGCAAGAAAAACTGTTTTTT. This gives the protein CASSLRQTQEKLFF.

The chain links TRBV25-1 to TRBJ1-2; D is uncertain. Trimming cost V 3 bases and J 5 bases, with 19 bases left between them. The germline V gene encodes CDR1 MGHDK and CDR2 SYGVNS. This CDR3 is 16 amino acids long. CDR3 sequence reads: CASSDDAPLGKYGYTF. The CDR3 coding sequence is TGTGCCAGCAGTGATGATGCCCCCCTAGGAAAGTATGGCTACACCTTC.

This clone occurred a few times. V is TRBV6-5 and J is TRBJ1-2, with D possibly TRBD1 on 5 matching bases. This CDR3 has 13 residues. Germline loops: CDR1 MNHEY, CDR2 SVGAGI. V was shortened by 10 bases and J by 6 bases, with 18 bases between the two germline ends. The CDR3 here is CATAIEAGNGYTF. The CDR3 DNA sequence: TGTGCCACTGCAATCGAGGCAGGGAATGGCTACACCTTC.

This chain uses TRBV28 with TRBJ2-3; D may be TRBD2 (5 bases). Looked up from germline, CDR1 is MDHEN and CDR2 is SYDVKM. Trimming took 5 bases from V and 1 from J, leaving 16 bases between them. The CDR3 runs 16 residues. CDR3 protein: CASSLWRPARTDTQYF. The CDR3 DNA sequence: TGTGCCAGCAGTCTTTGGAGGCCAGCTCGCACAGATACGCAGTATTTT.

This chain connects TRBV18 to TRBJ1-2; 10 bases are shared with TRBD1. CDR1 and CDR2 from the germline V gene are KGHSH and LQKENI. V gave up 5 bases and J gave up 4 bases; unmatched junction bases: 7. The CDR3 loop spans 15 amino acids. CDR3 DNA sequence: TGTGCCAGCTCAATCGCGGGGACAGGGGTCTATGGCTACACCTTC. Protein: CASSIAGTGVYGYTF.

The genes are TRBV4-2 and TRBJ2-7; unclear D gene. Germline CDR1 is LGHNA and CDR2 is YNFKEQ. The CDR3 has 14 residues. Trimming left V 1 base short and J 5 bases short, with 12 bases between. CDR3 DNA sequence: TGTGCCAGCAGCCAAGGGCTAGTCAGCAACGAGCAGTACTTC. The encoded protein is CASSQGLVSNEQYF.

The rearrangement links TRBV10-3 to TRBJ1-1; no reliable D call. V was cut by 10 bases and J by 1 base, with 7 bases left in between. CDR1 is ENHRY, CDR2 SYGVKD, per germline. This CDR3 is built from 11 residues. The CDR3 bases are TGTGCCACCTCAGGGAACACTGAAGCTTTCTTT. Amino acid sequence: CATSGNTEAFF.

The CDR3 DNA reads TGTGCCAGCAGTTTCTCCCTACTGGCTGAAGCTTTCTTT. Its protein is CASSFSLLAEAFF. J is TRBJ1-1 and V is TRBV27; D gene ambiguous. Germline CDR1 is MNHEY and CDR2 is SMNVEV (reference sequence). The V gene lost 3 bases and the J gene lost 6 bases, with 11 bases spanning the gap. The CDR3 contains 13 residues.

The chain employs TRBV5-5 and TRBJ1-1; D not resolved. The length of the CDR3 is 12 residues. V was trimmed by 0 bases and J by 7 bases, leaving 7 bases between them. The germline V gene has CDR1 SGHKS and CDR2 YYEKEE (reference sequence). CDR3 sequence reads: CASSLDPGEAFF. The CDR3 DNA follows: TGTGCCAGCAGCTTGGACCCGGGTGAAGCTTTCTTT.

The rearrangement uses TRBV4-3 and TRBJ1-3; no firm D call. CDR1 and CDR2 from the germline V gene are LGHNA and YSLEER. The CDR3 sequence is 16 residues long. The germline V and J ends were trimmed by 4 bases and 0 bases, with 13 bases remaining between them. The CDR3 spells CASSPGAVSSGNTIYF. In DNA form, the CDR3 reads TGCGCCAGCAGCCCTGGTGCCGTTAGCTCTGGAAACACCATATATTTT.

The chain uses TRBV27 and TRBJ2-1; 8 bases map to TRBD1. Germline CDR1 is MNHEY and CDR2 is SMNVEV (reference sequence). V lost 6 bases, J lost 7 bases, and 8 bases stayed unmatched. This CDR3 comprises 14 residues. CDR3 protein: CASRLHRGANEQFF. CDR3 in DNA: TGTGCCAGCAGGCTCCACAGGGGGGCAAATGAGCAGTTCTTC.

The chain is built from TRBV7-8 and TRBJ1-1, with D tentatively TRBD1 (5 bases). In germline, CDR1 is SGHVS, CDR2 FQNEAQ. Trimming stripped 4 bases from V and 1 base from J, with 13 bases between. This CDR3 region has 15 residues. The CDR3 loop reads CASSSIGGQNTEAFF. For the CDR3, the DNA is TGTGCCAGCAGCTCCATCGGCGGACAGAACACTGAAGCTTTCTTT.

CDR3 nucleotide sequence: TGTGCCAGCAGAGCGGACAGCCGCATGAACACTGAAGCTTTCTTT. Translated: CASRADSRMNTEAFF. The chain combines TRBV28 with TRBJ1-1, with TRBD1 as a possible D gene (6 bases). Trimming removed 6 bases from V and 0 bases from J, with 14 bases in between. CDR3 size: 15 residues. Germline V lookup: CDR1 MDHEN, CDR2 SYDVKM.

As regards this clone: Germline and junction disagree at one end, which may indicate a read error. The chain joins TRBV7-7 to TRBJ2-2, with 12 nucleotides matching TRBD2. The CDR3 runs to 16 residues. The germline V gene has CDR1 SSHAT and CDR2 FNYEAQ (reference sequence). The CDR3 coding sequence is TGTGCTAGCAGCCCCCGACTAGCGGGAGATACCGGGGAGCTGTTTTTT. Translation: CASSPRLAGDTGELFF.

The CDR3 here is CASSIIGQGLFYGYTF. DNA of the CDR3: TGTGCCAGTAGTATTATCGGACAGGGGCTTTTTTATGGCTACACCTTC. The chain joins TRBV19 to TRBJ1-2; 9 bases line up with TRBD1. Germline trimming cut 3 bases from V and 5 bases from J; bases unmatched to any gene: 10. The V gene's germline CDR1 is LNHDA and CDR2 SQIVND (reference sequence). CDR3 length: 16 residues.

The chain employs TRBV7-9 and TRBJ2-1, with TRBD2 identical over 7 bases. V was pared by 4 bases and J by 7 bases, with 19 bases of the junction left unmatched. The germline V gene has CDR1 SEHNR and CDR2 FQNEAQ (reference sequence). CDR3 length: 18 amino acids. The CDR3 spells CASSWKRNGRGRKNEQFF. CDR3 bases: TGTGCCAGCAGCTGGAAGCGTAATGGGAGGGGTAGGAAGAATGAGCAGTTCTTC. Based on the CDR3 plus reference TRBV7-9 and TRBJ2-1, the full variable domain is DTGVSQNPRHKITKRGQNVTFRCDPISEHNRLYWYRQTLGQGPEFLTYFQNEAQLEKSRLLSDRFSAERPKGSFSTLEIQRTEQGDSAMYLCASSWKRNGRGRKNEQFFGPGTRLTVL.

This clone occurred once. This chain connects TRBV9 to TRBJ1-2, with 7 nucleotides matching TRBD1. The CDR3 spans 15 residues. Looked up from germline, CDR1 is SGDLS and CDR2 is YYNGEE. The junction had 11 bases not matched to a gene; V was cut back by 4 bases and J by 5 bases. The CDR3 nucleotides read TGTGCCAGCAGCCCAGACCCTTTACAGGGGTATGGCTACACCTTC. It yields the protein CASSPDPLQGYGYTF.

This clone was counted once. The chain carries TRBV18 and TRBJ2-7; the D gene is possibly TRBD1 (6 bases). Deletions cut 4 bases from V and 6 bases from J, with 16 bases between. The V gene's germline CDR1 is KGHSH and CDR2 LQKENI. This CDR3 region has 14 residues. The CDR3 loop is CASSLDSRTSEQYF. The CDR3 DNA reads as TGTGCCAGCTCACTGGACAGCCGTACTAGCGAGCAGTACTTC.

This sequence joins TRBV6-1 and TRBJ2-7; the D is unclear. The CDR3 length is 13 residues. CDR1 MNHNS and CDR2 SASEGT come from the germline V gene. Trimming left V 4 bases short and J 4 bases short, with 11 bases between. In DNA, the CDR3 is TGTGCCAGCAGTGCAGGCCTTACTTACGAGCAGTACGTC. It translates to CASSAGLTYEQYV.

CDR3 loop: CASSYAGTGDYGYTF. The CDR3, as DNA: TGTGCCAGCAGTTACGCCGGGACAGGGGACTATGGCTACACCTTC. The chain couples TRBV6-5 to TRBJ1-2; 10 nucleotides line up with TRBD1. Trimming cost V 2 bases and J 3 bases; bases outside gene matches: 3. The CDR3 extends over 15 amino acids. Germline CDR1 is MNHEY and CDR2 is SVGAGI.

V gene TRBV6-1 combines with J gene TRBJ1-2; 9 nucleotides align to TRBD1. CDR1 and CDR2 from the germline V gene are MNHNS and SASEGT. CDR3 length: 16 residues. V shed 2 bases and J 2 bases; nucleotides not matched to a gene: 6. The CDR3 sequence: CASSESGTGQNYGYTF. CDR3 in DNA: TGTGCCAGCAGTGAATCCGGGACAGGGCAGAACTATGGCTACACCTTC.

The gene calls are TRBV29-1 and TRBJ1-4, with 7 positions matching TRBD1. J lost 8 bases, V lost 4 bases, and 7 bases had no gene match. This CDR3 comprises 13 residues. Germline lookup yields CDR1 SQVTM and CDR2 ANQGSEA. CDR3 DNA: TGCAGCGTTGTACACAGGGGAGAGGAAAAACTGTTTTTT. It codes for CSVVHRGEEKLFF.

The genes are TRBV18 and TRBJ1-5; 10 nucleotides line up with TRBD1. The germline gives CDR1 KGHSH, CDR2 LQKENI. Unmatched junction bases numbered 6, after V lost 4 bases and J lost 3 bases. The CDR3 length is 16 residues. The CDR3 region has the DNA TGTGCCAGCTCACAAAGGACAGGGGGTTTCAATCAGCCCCAGCATTTT. Its translation: CASSQRTGGFNQPQHF.